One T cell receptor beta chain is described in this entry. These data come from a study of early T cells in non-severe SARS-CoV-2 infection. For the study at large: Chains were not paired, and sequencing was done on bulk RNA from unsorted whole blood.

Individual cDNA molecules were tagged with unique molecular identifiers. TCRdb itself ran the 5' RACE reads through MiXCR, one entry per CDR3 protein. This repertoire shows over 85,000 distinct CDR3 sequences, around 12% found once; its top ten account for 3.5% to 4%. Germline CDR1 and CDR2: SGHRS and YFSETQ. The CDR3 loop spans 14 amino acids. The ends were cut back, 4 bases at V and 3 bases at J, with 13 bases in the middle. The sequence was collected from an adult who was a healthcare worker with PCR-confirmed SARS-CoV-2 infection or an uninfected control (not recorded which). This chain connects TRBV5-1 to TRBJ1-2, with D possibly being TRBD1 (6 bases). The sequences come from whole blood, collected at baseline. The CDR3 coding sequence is TGCGCCAGCAGCACAGGACAGACTTACTATGGCTACACCTTC. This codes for CASSTGQTYYGYTF. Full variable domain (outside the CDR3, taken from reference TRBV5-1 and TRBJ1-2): KAGVTQTPRYLIKTRGQQVTLSCSPISGHRSVSWYQQTPGQGLQFLFEYFSETQRNKGNFPGRFSGRQFSNSRSEMNVSTLELGDSALYLCASSTGQTYYGYTFGSGTRLTVV.